This entry describes one TCR beta chain. Possible read error: a much larger clone is one base away. The record originates from a study of blood T cells in healthy people across ages. It was with a sample-barcoded 5' primer and a J-beta primer mix that a second PCR of about 7 to 12 cycles was run. A tag from a template-switch adaptor with 12 random nucleotides marked each cDNA molecule. Each CDR3 protein is one row after TCRdb ran MiXCR on the 5' RACE reads. The sample yields hundreds of thousands of distinct CDR3 sequences, more than 25% seen once. V lost 1 base to trimming and J lost 3 bases, with 12 bases between them. This CDR3 has 15 residues. Germline V gene data show CDR1 as SGHRS and CDR2 as YFSETQ.

The source is a woman of 80 years or more in good health. The sequenced material came from blood. The chain employs TRBV5-1 and TRBJ2-3; no clear D. The CDR3: CASSLFSSETDTQYF. For the CDR3, the DNA is TGCGCCAGCAGCTTGTTCTCTAGTGAGACAGATACGCAGTATTTT.